This TCR beta chain was profiled in a study of T cell responses to AZD1222 COVID-19 vaccine. Germline V CDR1 and CDR2: SGHTA, FQGTGA. V was cut by 5 bases and J by 2 bases, with 18 bases left in between. The CDR3 has 16 residues. Some clones are missing from TCRdb's copy, which holds only in-frame ones; the method was immunoSEQ multiplex PCR. The table lists over 100,000 clones, about nine tenths of them singletons, with roughly a sixth in the top ten. General study findings and limits: Repertoires in all cases were sampled only once the peak T cell response had passed.

With respect to this clone: The antigen is not known.

This chain joins TRBV7-3 and TRBJ1-2; no reliable D call. This clonotype was sampled from an adult in good health. The sample here was peripheral blood, taken on day 0 of AZD1222 vaccination. CDR3: CASSLDTSHENYGYTF. In DNA form, the CDR3 reads TGTGCCAGCAGCCTCGACACCAGTCATGAAAACTATGGCTACACCTTC.